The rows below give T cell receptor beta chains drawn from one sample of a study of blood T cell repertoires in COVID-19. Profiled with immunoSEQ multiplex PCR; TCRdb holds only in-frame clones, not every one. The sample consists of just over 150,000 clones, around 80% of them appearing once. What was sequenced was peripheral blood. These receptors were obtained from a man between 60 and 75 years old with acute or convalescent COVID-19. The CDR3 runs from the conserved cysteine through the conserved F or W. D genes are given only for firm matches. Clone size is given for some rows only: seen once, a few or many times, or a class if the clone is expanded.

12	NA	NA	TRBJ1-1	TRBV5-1	TGCGCCAGCAGCCAAGGGAGTTTTGAAGCTTTCTTT	CASSQGSFEAFF
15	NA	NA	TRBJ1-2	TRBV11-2	TGTGCCAGCAGCCGGACGGGATCGGAAGCCTATGGCTACACCTTC	CASSRTGSEAYGYTF
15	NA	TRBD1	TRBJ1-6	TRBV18	TGTGCCAGCTCACCACTGACAGGGAGCGAATCACCCCTCCACTTT	CASSPLTGSESPLHF
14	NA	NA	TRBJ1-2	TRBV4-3	TGCGCCAGCAGCCAAGTAGGGTGGGGGGATGGCTACACCTTC	CASSQVGWGDGYTF
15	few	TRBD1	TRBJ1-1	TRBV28	TGTGCCAGCAGTCAGGGGGGCGTGGTGAACACTGAAGCTTTCTTT	CASSQGGVVNTEAFF
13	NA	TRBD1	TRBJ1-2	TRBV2	TGTGCCAGCAGTGGGACAGGGCTCTATGGCTACACCTTC	CASSGTGLYGYTF
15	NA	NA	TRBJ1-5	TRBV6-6	TGTGCCAGCAGTTACACTACAGGTAGCAATCAGCCCCAGCATTTT	CASSYTTGSNQPQHF
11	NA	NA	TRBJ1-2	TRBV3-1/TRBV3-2	TGTGCCAGCAGCCAAGACGAGGGTTCCCCCTTC	CASSQDEGSPF
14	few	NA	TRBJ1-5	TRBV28	TGTGCCAGCAGGGGGGGAGGGACGGGTCAGCCCCAGCATTTT	CASRGGGTGQPQHF
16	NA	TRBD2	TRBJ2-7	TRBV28	TGTGCCAGCAGTTTAACAGGGACTAGAATTTCCTACGAGCAGTACTTC	CASSLTGTRISYEQYF
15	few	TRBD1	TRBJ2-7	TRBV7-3	TGTGCCAGCAGCTTAGGCGGACAGGGGAACTACGAGCAGTACTTC	CASSLGGQGNYEQYF
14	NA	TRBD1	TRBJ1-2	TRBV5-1	TGCGCCAGCAGCGCCGGGACAGGGAGGGAAGGCTACACCTTC	CASSAGTGREGYTF
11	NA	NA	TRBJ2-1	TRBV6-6	TGTGCCAGCAGTTGGAGGCATGAGCAGTTCTTC	CASSWRHEQFF
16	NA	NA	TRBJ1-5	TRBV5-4	TGTGCCAGCAGCTTGGGCGGGGTATCGGGCAATCAGCCCCAGCATTTT	CASSLGGVSGNQPQHF
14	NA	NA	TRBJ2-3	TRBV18	TGTGCCAGCTCACGAGGAGCGACCACAGATACGCAGTATTTT	CASSRGATTDTQYF
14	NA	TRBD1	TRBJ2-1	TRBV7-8	TGTGCCAGCTGCCGAGACAGGGGGCGAAATGAGCAGTTCTTC	CASCRDRGRNEQFF
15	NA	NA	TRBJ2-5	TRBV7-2	TGTGCCAGCAGCACGAGCAGGGGCCCGTGGGAGACCCAGTACTTC	CASSTSRGPWETQYF
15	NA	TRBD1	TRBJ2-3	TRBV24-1	TGTGCCACCAGTGATGCAGGGGGCGCGAAAGATACGCAGTATTTT	CATSDAGGAKDTQYF